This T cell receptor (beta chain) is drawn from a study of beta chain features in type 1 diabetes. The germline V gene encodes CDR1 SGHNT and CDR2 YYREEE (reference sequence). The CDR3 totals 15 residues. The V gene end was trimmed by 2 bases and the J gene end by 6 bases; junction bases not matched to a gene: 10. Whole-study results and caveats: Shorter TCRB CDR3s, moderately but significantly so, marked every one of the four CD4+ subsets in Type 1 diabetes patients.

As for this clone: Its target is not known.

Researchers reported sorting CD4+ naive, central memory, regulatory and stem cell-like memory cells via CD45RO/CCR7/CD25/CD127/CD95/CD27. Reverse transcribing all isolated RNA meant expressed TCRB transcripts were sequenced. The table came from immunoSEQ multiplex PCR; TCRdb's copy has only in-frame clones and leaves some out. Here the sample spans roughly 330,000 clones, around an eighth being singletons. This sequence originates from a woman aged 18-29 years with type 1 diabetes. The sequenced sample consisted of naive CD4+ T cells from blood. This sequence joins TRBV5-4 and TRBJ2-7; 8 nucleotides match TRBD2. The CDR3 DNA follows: TGTGCCAGCAGCTTCACTGGGACTAGACTTCCCGAGCAGTACTTC. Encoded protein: CASSFTGTRLPEQYF. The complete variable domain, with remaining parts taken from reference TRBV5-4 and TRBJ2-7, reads ETGVTQSPTHLIKTRGQQVTLRCSSQSGHNTVSWYQQALGQGPQFIFQYYREEENGRGNFPPRFSGLQFPNYSSELNVNALELDDSALYLCASSFTGTRLPEQYFGPGTRLTVT.